Included here is one TCR beta chain sequence, with context. The antigen is undetermined. The record originates from a study of CD8+ T cells in alopecia areata. About the study: Tofacitinib was taken orally by treated patients, and the dose was 5 to 10 mg twice daily. A 6-month period off drug followed tofacitinib, which lasted 6 to 18 months. Study results and limitations: Administration of tofacitinib significantly diminished scalp clonality and expanded CD8+ clones within the top 100.

As to treatment: oral pan-JAK inhibitor, 5-10 mg twice daily. Starting from PBMCs, sorting isolated CD4+ and CD8+ T cells. The authors extracted RNA and reverse transcribed it into cDNA as the sequencing template. Profiling relied on immunoSEQ multiplex PCR, and the TCRdb table lists in-frame clones only, not all of them. The data contain some 190,000 clones, 51% of them singletons. The sequences come from CD8+ T cells sorted from blood, collected around week 53, from a patient treated with tofacitinib. This TCR derives from a human donor with alopecia areata.

The CDR3 region has the DNA TGCGCCAGCAGCCAGACAGTCCCCCCCTACGAGCAGTACTTC. As protein: CASSQTVPPYEQYF. V gene TRBV4-3 combines with J gene TRBJ2-7, with a weak D call TRBD1 (5 bases). In germline, CDR1 is LGHNA, CDR2 YSLEER. Trimming left V 3 bases short and J 2 bases short, with 11 bases between. This CDR3 region has 14 residues.